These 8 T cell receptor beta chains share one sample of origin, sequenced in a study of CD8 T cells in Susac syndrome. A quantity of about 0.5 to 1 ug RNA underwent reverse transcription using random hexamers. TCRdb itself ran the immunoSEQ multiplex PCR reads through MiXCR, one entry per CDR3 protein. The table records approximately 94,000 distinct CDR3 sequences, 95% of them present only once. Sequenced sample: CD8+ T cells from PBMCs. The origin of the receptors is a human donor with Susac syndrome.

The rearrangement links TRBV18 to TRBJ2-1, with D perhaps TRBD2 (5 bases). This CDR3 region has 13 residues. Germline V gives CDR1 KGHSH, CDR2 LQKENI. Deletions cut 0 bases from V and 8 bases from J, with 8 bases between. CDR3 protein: CASSPPSDDEQFF. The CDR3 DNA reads TGTGCCAGCTCACCACCTAGCGACGATGAGCAGTTCTTC.

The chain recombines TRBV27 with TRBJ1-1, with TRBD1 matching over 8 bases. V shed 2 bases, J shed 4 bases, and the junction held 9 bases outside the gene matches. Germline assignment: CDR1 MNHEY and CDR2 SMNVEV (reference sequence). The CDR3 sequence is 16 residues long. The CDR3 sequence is CASSLGRGPGPTEAFF. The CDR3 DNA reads TGTGCCAGCAGTTTAGGCAGGGGGCCCGGTCCCACTGAAGCTTTCTTT.

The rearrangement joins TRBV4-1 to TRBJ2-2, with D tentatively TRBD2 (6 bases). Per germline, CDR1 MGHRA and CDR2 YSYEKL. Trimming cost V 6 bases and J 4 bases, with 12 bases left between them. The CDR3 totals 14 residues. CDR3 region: CASRGGVGTGELFF. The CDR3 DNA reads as TGCGCCAGCAGGGGGGGAGTAGGCACCGGGGAGCTGTTTTTT.

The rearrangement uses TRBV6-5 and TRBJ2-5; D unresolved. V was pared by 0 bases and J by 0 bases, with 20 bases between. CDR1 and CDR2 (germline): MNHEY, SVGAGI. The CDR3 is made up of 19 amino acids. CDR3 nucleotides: TGTGCCAGCAGTTACTCCGGCCCCGAAGGACCAGGAGACCAAGAGACCCAGTACTTC. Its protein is CASSYSGPEGPGDQETQYF.

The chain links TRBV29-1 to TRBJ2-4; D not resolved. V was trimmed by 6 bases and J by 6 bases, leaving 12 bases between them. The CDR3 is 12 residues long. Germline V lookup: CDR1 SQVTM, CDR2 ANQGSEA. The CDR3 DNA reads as TGCAGCGTAAGAGAGTTCGGAAACATTCAGTACTTC. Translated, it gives CSVREFGNIQYF.

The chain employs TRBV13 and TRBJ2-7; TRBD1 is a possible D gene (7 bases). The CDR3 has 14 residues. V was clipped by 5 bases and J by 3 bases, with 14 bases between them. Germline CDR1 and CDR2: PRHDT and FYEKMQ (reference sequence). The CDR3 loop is CASSAGQNIYEQYF. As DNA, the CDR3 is TGTGCCAGCAGCGCGGGACAGAATATCTACGAGCAGTACTTC.

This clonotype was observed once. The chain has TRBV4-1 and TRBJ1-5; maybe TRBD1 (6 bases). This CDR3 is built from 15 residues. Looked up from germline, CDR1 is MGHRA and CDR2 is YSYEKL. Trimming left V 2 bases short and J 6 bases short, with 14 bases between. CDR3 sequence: CASSQFPGVGQPQHF. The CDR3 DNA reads TGCGCCAGCAGCCAATTCCCAGGGGTGGGTCAGCCCCAGCATTTT.

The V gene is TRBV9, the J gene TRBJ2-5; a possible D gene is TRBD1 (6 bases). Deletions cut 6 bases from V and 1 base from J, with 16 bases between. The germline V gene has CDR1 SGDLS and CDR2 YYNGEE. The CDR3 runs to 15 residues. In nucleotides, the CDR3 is TGTGCCAGCAAGGCCGGGACAAAGCTCCAAGAGACCCAGTACTTC. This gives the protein CASKAGTKLQETQYF.